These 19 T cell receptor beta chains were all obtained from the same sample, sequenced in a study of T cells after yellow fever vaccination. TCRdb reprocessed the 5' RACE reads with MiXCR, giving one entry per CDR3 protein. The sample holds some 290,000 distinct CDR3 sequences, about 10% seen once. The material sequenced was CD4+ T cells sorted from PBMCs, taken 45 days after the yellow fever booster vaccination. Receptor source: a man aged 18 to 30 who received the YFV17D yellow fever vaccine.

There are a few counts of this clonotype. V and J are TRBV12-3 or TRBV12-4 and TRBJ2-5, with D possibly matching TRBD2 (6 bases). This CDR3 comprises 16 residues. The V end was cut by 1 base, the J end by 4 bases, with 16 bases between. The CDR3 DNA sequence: TGTGCCAGCAGTTTAGAGGGGAGGTTGGGTGGAGAGACCCAGTACTTC. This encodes CASSLEGRLGGETQYF.

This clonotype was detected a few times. The CDR3 protein is CASSERANLEYF. The CDR3 region has the DNA TGTGCCAGCAGTGAACGGGCCAACCTGGAGTACTTC. The chain links TRBV2 to TRBJ2-4; D is unclear. Germline V gene data show CDR1 as SNHLY and CDR2 as FYNNEI. The length of the CDR3 is 12 residues. The ends were cut back, 2 bases at V and 14 bases at J, with 13 bases in the middle. Complete variable domain (other parts from reference TRBV2 and TRBJ2-4): EPEVTQTPSHQVTQMGQEVILRCVPISNHLYFYWYRQILGQKVEFLVSFYNNEISEKSEIFDDQFSVERPDGSNFTLKIRSTKLEDSAMYFCASSERANLEYFGAGTRLSVL.

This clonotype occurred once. The DNA for the CDR3 is TGTGCCAGCAGCCGACCCGCGTCTGTCTTCCAAGAGACCCAGTACTTC. Translating it yields CASSRPASVFQETQYF. V and J are TRBV5-8 and TRBJ2-5; D not certain. Looked up from germline, CDR1 is SGHTS and CDR2 is YDEGEE. This CDR3 has 16 residues. Trimming pared 4 bases from V and 1 base from J, leaving 17 bases between.

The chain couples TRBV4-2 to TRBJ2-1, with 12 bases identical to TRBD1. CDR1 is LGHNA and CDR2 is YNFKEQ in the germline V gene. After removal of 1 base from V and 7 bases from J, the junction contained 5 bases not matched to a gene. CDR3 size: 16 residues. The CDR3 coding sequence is TGTGCCAGCAGCCAAGCGGGACAGGGGGCTTGGAATGAGCAGTTCTTC. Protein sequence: CASSQAGQGAWNEQFF.

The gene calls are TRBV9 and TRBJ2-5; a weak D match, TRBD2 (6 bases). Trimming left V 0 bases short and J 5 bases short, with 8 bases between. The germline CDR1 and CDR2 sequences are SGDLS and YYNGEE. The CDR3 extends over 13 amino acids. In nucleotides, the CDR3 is TGTGCCAGCAGCGTAGTTGGAGGGGAGACCCAGTACTTC. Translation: CASSVVGGETQYF.

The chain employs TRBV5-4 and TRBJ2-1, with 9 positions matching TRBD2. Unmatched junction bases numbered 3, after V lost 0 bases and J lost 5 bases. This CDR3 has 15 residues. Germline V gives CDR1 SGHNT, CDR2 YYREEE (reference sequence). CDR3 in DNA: TGTGCCAGCAGCTTGGGCGGGGGGGCCGACAATGAGCAGTTCTTC. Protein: CASSLGGGADNEQFF. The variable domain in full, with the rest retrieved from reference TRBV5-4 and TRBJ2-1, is ETGVTQSPTHLIKTRGQQVTLRCSSQSGHNTVSWYQQALGQGPQFIFQYYREEENGRGNFPPRFSGLQFPNYSSELNVNALELDDSALYLCASSLGGGADNEQFFGPGTRLTVL.

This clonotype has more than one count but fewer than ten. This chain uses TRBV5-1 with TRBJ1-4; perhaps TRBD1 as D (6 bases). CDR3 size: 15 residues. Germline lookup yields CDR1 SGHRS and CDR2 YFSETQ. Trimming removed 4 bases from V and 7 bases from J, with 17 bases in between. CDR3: CASSPGHLAGEKLFF. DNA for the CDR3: TGCGCCAGCAGCCCGGGACACCTGGCGGGTGAAAAACTGTTTTTT.

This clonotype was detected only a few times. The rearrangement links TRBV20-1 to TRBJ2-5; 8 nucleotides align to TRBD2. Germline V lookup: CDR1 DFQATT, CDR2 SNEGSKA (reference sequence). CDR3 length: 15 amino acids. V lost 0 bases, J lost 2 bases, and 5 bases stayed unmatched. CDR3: CSARDGLAIQETQYF. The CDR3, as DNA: TGCAGTGCTAGAGATGGACTAGCTATTCAAGAGACCCAGTACTTC.

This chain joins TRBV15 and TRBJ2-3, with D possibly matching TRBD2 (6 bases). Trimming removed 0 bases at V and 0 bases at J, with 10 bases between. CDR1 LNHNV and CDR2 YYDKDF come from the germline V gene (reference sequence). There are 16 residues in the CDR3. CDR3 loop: CATSRDGGASTDTQYF. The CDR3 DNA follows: TGTGCCACCAGCAGAGATGGCGGGGCTAGCACAGATACGCAGTATTTT.

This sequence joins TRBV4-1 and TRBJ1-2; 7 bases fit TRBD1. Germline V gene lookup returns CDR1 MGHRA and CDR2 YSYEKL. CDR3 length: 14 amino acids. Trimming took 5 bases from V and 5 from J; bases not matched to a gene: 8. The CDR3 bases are TGCGCCAGCAGCTATCCAGGGACAGCTTATGGCTACACCTTC. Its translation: CASSYPGTAYGYTF.

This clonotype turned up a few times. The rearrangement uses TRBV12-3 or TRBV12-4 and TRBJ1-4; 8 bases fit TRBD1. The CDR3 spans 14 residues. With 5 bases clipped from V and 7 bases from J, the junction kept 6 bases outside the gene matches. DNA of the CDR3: TGTGCCAGCAGTCTGGACAGGGTCGGTGAAAAACTGTTTTTT. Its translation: CASSLDRVGEKLFF.

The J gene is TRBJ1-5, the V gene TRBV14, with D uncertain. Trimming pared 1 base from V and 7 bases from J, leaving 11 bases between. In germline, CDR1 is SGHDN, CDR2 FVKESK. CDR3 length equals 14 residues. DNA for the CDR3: TGTGCCAGCAGCCAAGTCAAGCGGAGGCAGCCCCAGCATTTT. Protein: CASSQVKRRQPQHF.

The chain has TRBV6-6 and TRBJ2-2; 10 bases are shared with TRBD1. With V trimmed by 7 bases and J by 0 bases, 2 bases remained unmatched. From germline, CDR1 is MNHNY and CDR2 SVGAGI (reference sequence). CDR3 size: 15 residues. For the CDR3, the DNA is TGTGCCAGCATCGGACAGGGGGCGAACACCGGGGAGCTGTTTTTT. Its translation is CASIGQGANTGELFF.

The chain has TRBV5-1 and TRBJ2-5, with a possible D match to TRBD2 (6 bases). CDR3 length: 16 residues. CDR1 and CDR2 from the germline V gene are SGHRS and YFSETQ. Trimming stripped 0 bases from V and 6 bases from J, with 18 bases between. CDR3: CASSLAGHGGRQTQYF. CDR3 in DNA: TGCGCCAGCAGCTTGGCGGGTCACGGGGGACGACAGACCCAGTACTTC.

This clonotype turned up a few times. Here the CDR3 reads CASSQRQGARNEKLFF. The CDR3 region has the DNA TGCGCCAGCAGCCAACGTCAGGGGGCGCGTAATGAAAAACTGTTTTTT. The rearrangement uses TRBV4-3 and TRBJ1-4; the match to TRBD1 covers 8 bases. Germline CDR1 LGHNA, CDR2 YSLEER. The CDR3 is 16 amino acids. V trimming: 2 bases; J trimming: 4 bases; junction bases outside the gene matches: 6.

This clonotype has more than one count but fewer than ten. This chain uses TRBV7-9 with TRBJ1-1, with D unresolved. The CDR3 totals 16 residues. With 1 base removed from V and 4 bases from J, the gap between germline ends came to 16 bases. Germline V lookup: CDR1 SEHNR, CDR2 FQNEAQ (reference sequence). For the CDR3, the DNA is TGTGCCAGCAGCTTAGGTTCCCTGGGAAGGACCACTGAAGCTTTCTTT. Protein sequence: CASSLGSLGRTTEAFF. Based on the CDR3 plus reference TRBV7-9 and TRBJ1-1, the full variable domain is DTGVSQNPRHKITKRGQNVTFRCDPISEHNRLYWYRQTLGQGPEFLTYFQNEAQLEKSRLLSDRFSAERPKGSFSTLEIQRTEQGDSAMYLCASSLGSLGRTTEAFFGQGTRLTVV.

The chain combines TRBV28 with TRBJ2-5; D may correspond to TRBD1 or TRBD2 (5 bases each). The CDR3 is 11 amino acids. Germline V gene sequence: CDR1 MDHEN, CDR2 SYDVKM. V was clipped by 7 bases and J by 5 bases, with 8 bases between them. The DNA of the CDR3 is TGTGCCAGCACCGGGACGGAGACCCAGTACTTC. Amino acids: CASTGTETQYF.

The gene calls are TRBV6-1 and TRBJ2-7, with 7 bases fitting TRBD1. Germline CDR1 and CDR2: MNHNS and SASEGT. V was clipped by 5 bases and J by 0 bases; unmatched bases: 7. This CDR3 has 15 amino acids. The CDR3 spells CASSTTGSGSYEQYV. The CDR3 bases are TGTGCCAGCAGTACGACAGGGTCGGGCTCCTACGAGCAGTACGTC.

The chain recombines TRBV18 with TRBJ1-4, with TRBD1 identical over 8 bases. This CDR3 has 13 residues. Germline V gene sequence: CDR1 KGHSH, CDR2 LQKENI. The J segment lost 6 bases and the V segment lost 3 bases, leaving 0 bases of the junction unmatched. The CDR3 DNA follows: TGTGCCAGCTCACCGGGACAGGATGAAAAACTGTTTTTT. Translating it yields CASSPGQDEKLFF.